These 27 T cell receptor beta chains came from one sample sequenced in a study of beta chain features in type 1 diabetes. TCRB transcripts that were expressed got sequenced, as all of the isolated RNA had been reverse transcribed. The data were produced by immunoSEQ multiplex PCR, yet TCRdb's version contains in-frame clones alone and is incomplete. The sample includes 300,000 or so clones, 7% to 9% seen only once; the top ten take 0.44%. The sequenced sample was central memory CD4+ T cells from blood. Receptors originate from a woman younger than 30 in good health.

The chain combines TRBV5-1 with TRBJ2-5; no reliable D call. Trimming cost V 4 bases and J 5 bases, with 18 bases left between them. The CDR3 covers 15 residues. The germline gives CDR1 SGHRS, CDR2 YFSETQ. DNA for the CDR3: TGCGCCAGCAGCATAGTGAGGCAACTGCAGGAGACCCAGTACTTC. This sequence encodes CASSIVRQLQETQYF.

This clone was counted between two and nine times. This chain uses TRBV5-6 with TRBJ2-5; 7 bases match TRBD1. The CDR3 loop spans 13 amino acids. Germline CDR1 and CDR2: SGHDT and YYEEEE. The V gene end was trimmed by 4 bases and the J gene end by 3 bases; junction bases not matched to a gene: 3. CDR3 sequence reads: CASSLGTEETQYF. The CDR3 DNA reads TGTGCCAGCAGCCTAGGGACAGAAGAGACCCAGTACTTC.

This clone was picked up a small number of times. V gene TRBV15 combines with J gene TRBJ2-7, with 9 nucleotides matching TRBD1. Germline trimming cut 5 bases from V and 5 bases from J; bases unmatched to any gene: 10. The germline CDR1 and CDR2 sequences are LNHNV and YYDKDF (reference sequence). The CDR3 runs to 15 residues. CDR3 coding DNA: TGTGCCACCAGCCCATCTAGGGACAGGGCGCACGAGCAGTACTTC. This translates into CATSPSRDRAHEQYF.

This clone was detected many times. The chain employs TRBV7-2 and TRBJ2-5; 7 nucleotides match TRBD2. With 2 bases clipped from V and 2 bases from J, the junction kept 5 bases outside the gene matches. Germline V gene lookup returns CDR1 SGHTA and CDR2 FQGNSA. This CDR3 is built from 15 residues. The CDR3 is CASSLFGGIQETQYF. Written as DNA, the CDR3 is TGTGCCAGCAGCTTATTCGGGGGGATTCAAGAGACCCAGTACTTC.

This clone was seen a few times. V and J are TRBV7-9 and TRBJ1-2; D remains unclear. Trimming left V 5 bases short and J 3 bases short, with 16 bases between. CDR3 length equals 15 residues. Germline CDR1 reads SEHNR; CDR2 reads FQNEAQ (reference sequence). CDR3 sequence (DNA): TGTGCCAGCAGCGTGGGTGCAGGAAACTACTATGGCTACACCTTC. Its protein is CASSVGAGNYYGYTF.

This clone was detected a few times. The V gene is TRBV11-2, the J gene TRBJ2-3, with D maybe TRBD1 (5 bases). The CDR3 runs to 12 residues. Trimming cost V 3 bases and J 6 bases, with 7 bases left between them. Germline V gives CDR1 SGHAT, CDR2 FQNNGV. In DNA form, the CDR3 reads TGTGCCAGCAGCTTCAGGGCCGATACGCAGTATTTT. Its translation: CASSFRADTQYF.

The chain carries TRBV28 and TRBJ2-7; D not certain. V was shortened by 5 bases and J by 6 bases, with 20 bases between the two germline ends. Germline V CDR1 and CDR2: MDHEN, SYDVKM. The length of the CDR3 is 15 residues. CDR3 in amino acids: CASSQSNGVVSEQYF. In DNA, the CDR3 is TGTGCCAGCAGTCAGAGCAACGGAGTTGTGAGCGAGCAGTACTTC.

This clone has ten or more counts. The V gene is TRBV29-1, the J gene TRBJ2-3; the match to TRBD1 covers 9 bases. The CDR3 is made up of 15 amino acids. V lost 1 base to trimming and J lost 8 bases; unmatched junction nucleotides: 10. Germline V lookup: CDR1 SQVTM, CDR2 ANQGSEA. CDR3 residues: CSVEGDRGYLGTQYF. The CDR3 DNA reads as TGCAGCGTTGAAGGAGACAGGGGGTATTTAGGTACGCAGTATTTT.

This clone has more than one count but fewer than ten. The gene calls are TRBV2 and TRBJ2-6, with a possible D match to TRBD2 (5 bases). Germline assignment: CDR1 SNHLY and CDR2 FYNNEI. CDR3 size: 15 residues. V dropped 8 bases and J dropped 0 bases, with 11 bases sitting between them. The CDR3 sequence is CASVGGHSGANVLTF. The DNA of the CDR3 is TGTGCCAGCGTAGGCGGGCACTCTGGGGCCAACGTCCTGACTTTC.

The chain links TRBV2 to TRBJ1-1; TRBD1 might be the D (5 bases). Trimming left V 6 bases short and J 3 bases short, with 11 bases between. Germline V gives CDR1 SNHLY, CDR2 FYNNEI. The CDR3 spans 13 residues. This CDR3 is CASRERQYTEAFF. The CDR3 DNA reads TGTGCCAGCAGGGAAAGACAGTACACTGAAGCTTTCTTT.

This chain uses TRBV28 with TRBJ2-5; 10 positions match TRBD1. Germline CDR1 and CDR2: MDHEN and SYDVKM. The CDR3 runs 14 residues. With 8 bases clipped from V and 3 bases from J, the junction kept 6 bases outside the gene matches. The DNA of the CDR3 is TGTGCCAGCGGTGGGGACAGGGGAAAAGAGACCCAGTACTTC. Encoded protein: CASGGDRGKETQYF.

This clone was seen many times. Other DNA sequences of this sample code for an identical CDR3. The gene calls are TRBV19 and TRBJ2-7; 10 bases align to TRBD1. After removal of 3 bases from V and 2 bases from J, the junction contained 4 bases not matched to a gene. The germline V gene has CDR1 LNHDA and CDR2 SQIVND (reference sequence). The CDR3 length is 15 residues. The CDR3 DNA reads TGTGCCAGTAGTATGGAGGGACAGGGGACCTACGAGCAGTACTTC. The encoded protein is CASSMEGQGTYEQYF.

This clone was counted a few times. The same CDR3 can be traced to other DNA sequences in this sample. The chain employs TRBV7-9 and TRBJ2-3; D is unclear. The V end lost 3 bases, the J end lost 1 base, and 8 bases lay between the germline ends. The CDR3 is 14 residues long. Germline lookup yields CDR1 SEHNR and CDR2 FQNEAQ (reference sequence). DNA of the CDR3: TGTGCCAGCAGCTTGGGGTCCGGCACAGATACGCAGTATTTT. Translating gives CASSLGSGTDTQYF.

This clone was picked up a small number of times. The V gene is TRBV19, the J gene TRBJ2-2; tentatively, D is TRBD2 (5 bases). The CDR3 covers 15 residues. Germline lookup yields CDR1 LNHDA and CDR2 SQIVND (reference sequence). The ends were cut back, 6 bases at V and 0 bases at J, with 11 bases in the middle. CDR3 in DNA: TGTGCCAGTAGAGGAGGTTTCCCGAACACCGGGGAGCTGTTTTTT. Translated, it gives CASRGGFPNTGELFF. Complete variable domain (other parts from reference TRBV19 and TRBJ2-2): DGGITQSPKYLFRKEGQNVTLSCEQNLNHDAMYWYRQDPGQGLRLIYYSQIVNDFQKGDIAEGYSVSREKKESFPLTVTSAQKNPTAFYLCASRGGFPNTGELFFGEGSRLTVL.

This clone was recorded many times. The J gene is TRBJ1-2, the V gene TRBV27, with a weak D call TRBD1 (5 bases). With 6 bases removed from V and 3 bases from J, the gap between germline ends came to 23 bases. Germline V CDR1 and CDR2: MNHEY, SMNVEV (reference sequence). This CDR3 is 17 amino acids long. CDR3 bases: TGTGCCAGCAGCCATGGGGGACGGGGAGAGGGAGACTATGGCTACACCTTC. Its protein product is CASSHGGRGEGDYGYTF.

This clone appeared a few times. The chain combines TRBV20-1 with TRBJ2-1; D is unclear. The ends were cut back, 6 bases at V and 8 bases at J, with 11 bases in the middle. Per the germline V gene, CDR1 is DFQATT and CDR2 is SNEGSKA (reference sequence). The CDR3 runs to 11 residues. In nucleotides, the CDR3 is TGCAGTGCCGGGTTAGGCGATGAGCAGTTCTTC. It specifies CSAGLGDEQFF.

There are many counts of this clone. The rearrangement uses TRBV28 and TRBJ1-4; the match to TRBD1 covers 7 bases. The V gene's germline CDR1 is MDHEN and CDR2 SYDVKM. This CDR3 spans 14 amino acids. The V and J ends lost 4 bases and 11 bases, in that order; junction bases with no gene match: 10. The CDR3 protein is CASSSGTVIGKLFF. CDR3 coding DNA: TGTGCCAGCAGTTCCGGGACAGTCATCGGGAAACTGTTTTTT. Variable domain in full (rest from reference TRBV28 and TRBJ1-4): DVKVTQSSRYLVKRTGEKVFLECVQDMDHENMFWYRQDPGLGLRLIYFSYDVKMKEKGDIPEGYSVSREKKERFSLILESASTNQTSMYLCASSSGTVIGKLFFGSGTQLSVL.

The chain links TRBV5-8 to TRBJ2-4; D is unresolved. V was pared by 4 bases and J by 0 bases, with 14 bases between. Germline-derived CDR1 and CDR2 are SGHTS and YDEGEE. CDR3 length: 16 residues. CDR3 region: CASSAKSAVAKNIQYF. CDR3 nucleotides: TGTGCCAGCAGCGCAAAGTCGGCCGTAGCCAAAAACATTCAGTACTTC. Full variable domain (rest looked up from reference TRBV5-8 and TRBJ2-4): EAGVTQSPTHLIKTRGQQATLRCSPISGHTSVYWYQQALGLGLQFLLWYDEGEERNRGNFPPRFSGRQFPNYSSELNVNALELEDSALYLCASSAKSAVAKNIQYFGAGTRLSVL.

This clone has at least ten counts. The V gene is TRBV4-2, the J gene TRBJ2-7; 7 positions agree with TRBD1. The germline gives CDR1 LGHNA, CDR2 YNFKEQ. The CDR3 extends over 14 amino acids. Unmatched junction bases numbered 8, after V lost 4 bases and J lost 5 bases. CDR3: CASSRDRGWDEQYF. For the CDR3, the DNA is TGTGCCAGCAGCCGGGACAGAGGGTGGGACGAGCAGTACTTC.

The table lists this clone with many counts. The chain employs TRBV10-3 and TRBJ2-1, with 13 bases lining up with TRBD2. This CDR3 has 15 amino acids. The junction had 7 bases not matched to a gene; V was cut back by 7 bases and J by 7 bases. Germline CDR1 and CDR2: ENHRY and SYGVKD. The CDR3 sequence: CAITPTTSGRNEQFF. The CDR3 nucleotides read TGTGCCATCACTCCAACGACTAGCGGGAGGAATGAGCAGTTCTTC.

This clone occurred a few times. J is TRBJ2-7 and V is TRBV5-4; 9 nucleotides line up with TRBD1. The CDR3 extends over 15 amino acids. J was trimmed by 4 bases and V by 4 bases; bases with no gene match: 9. CDR1 and CDR2 from the germline V gene are SGHNT and YYREEE (reference sequence). CDR3 nucleotides: TGTGCCAGCAGCCCCAACAGGGGGCAGGGATACGAGCAGTACTTC. This sequence encodes CASSPNRGQGYEQYF.

The chain carries TRBV5-1 and TRBJ2-5; tentatively, D is TRBD1 or TRBD2 (6 bases each). CDR1 is SGHRS and CDR2 is YFSETQ in the germline V gene. Trimming removed 2 bases from V and 4 bases from J, with 12 bases in between. The CDR3 extends over 14 amino acids. CDR3 in amino acids: CASSFSGAGETQYF. CDR3 coding DNA: TGCGCCAGCAGCTTTTCGGGGGCGGGAGAGACCCAGTACTTC.

The rearrangement uses TRBV5-1 and TRBJ2-1; 12 bases map to TRBD1. The CDR3 covers 14 residues. V lost 0 bases, J lost 10 bases, and 2 bases stayed unmatched. Germline V gene sequence: CDR1 SGHRS, CDR2 YFSETQ. As DNA, the CDR3 is TGCGCCAGCAGCTTGGCGGGGACAGGGGGCGAGCAGTTCTTC. This translates into CASSLAGTGGEQFF.

The rearrangement joins TRBV18 to TRBJ2-5, with D possibly matching TRBD2 (5 bases). The CDR3 extends over 14 amino acids. CDR1 is KGHSH, CDR2 LQKENI, per germline. V lost 3 bases and J lost 5, with 13 bases in between. The CDR3 loop is CASSPSVGAETQYF. Here the CDR3 DNA reads TGTGCCAGCTCACCTAGCGTCGGCGCGGAGACCCAGTACTTC.

This clone has only a few counts. The genes are TRBV4-3 and TRBJ1-5, with D hard to call. The CDR3 consists of 13 residues. The germline V gene has CDR1 LGHNA and CDR2 YSLEER. Trimming pared 0 bases from V and 7 bases from J, leaving 7 bases between. The CDR3 sequence is CASSQDVSQPQHF. CDR3 in DNA: TGCGCCAGCAGCCAAGATGTAAGCCAGCCCCAGCATTTT.

This chain uses TRBV7-2 with TRBJ2-7; TRBD2 aligns across 11 bases. The CDR3 is 15 amino acids. The germline V gene has CDR1 SGHTA and CDR2 FQGNSA. V lost 5 bases, J lost 7 bases, and 10 bases stayed unmatched. The CDR3 bases are TGTGCCAGCAGCGGTTTAGCGGGAGGGCCTAGGGAGCAGTACTTC. Translated, it gives CASSGLAGGPREQYF. The variable domain in full, with the rest retrieved from reference TRBV7-2 and TRBJ2-7, is GAGVSQSPSNKVTEKGKDVELRCDPISGHTALYWYRQSLGQGLEFLIYFQGNSAPDKSGLPSDRFSAERTGGSVSTLTIQRTQQEDSAVYLCASSGLAGGPREQYFGPGTRLTVT.

The chain employs TRBV28 and TRBJ2-3; a weak D match, TRBD1 (6 bases). The CDR3 contains 15 residues. The germline V gene has CDR1 MDHEN and CDR2 SYDVKM. The V end was cut by 5 bases, the J end by 4 bases, with 16 bases between. The CDR3 reads CASSTSGAGADTQYF. The CDR3 DNA is TGTGCCAGCAGTACCAGTGGGGCAGGGGCAGATACGCAGTATTTT.